This TCR beta chain was identified during a study of beta chain features in type 1 diabetes. Study-level points and caveats: In these data, an HLA type influence on TCRB rearrangement remained unresolved. Shorter TCRB CDR3s, moderately but significantly so, marked every one of the four CD4+ subsets in Type 1 diabetes patients.

Notes on this clone: What it binds is not known.

With 7 bases removed from V and 6 bases from J, the gap between germline ends came to 9 bases. The CDR3 is made up of 12 amino acids. Germline-derived CDR1 and CDR2 are MGHDK and SYGVNS. The whole isolated RNA underwent reverse transcription, so sequencing captured expressed TCRB transcripts. Clones were sequenced by immunoSEQ multiplex PCR, and TCRdb holds only the in-frame ones, with some missing. The sample carries 600,000 to 700,000 clones, 12% recorded once. This chain links TRBV25-1 with TRBJ1-4, with D perhaps matching TRBD1 (5 bases). This TCR came from a man in his thirties or forties with type 1 diabetes. The material sequenced was naive CD4+ T cells from blood. CDR3 region: CASTRDYEKLFF. CDR3 sequence (DNA): TGTGCCAGCACCCGGGACTATGAAAAACTGTTTTTT.